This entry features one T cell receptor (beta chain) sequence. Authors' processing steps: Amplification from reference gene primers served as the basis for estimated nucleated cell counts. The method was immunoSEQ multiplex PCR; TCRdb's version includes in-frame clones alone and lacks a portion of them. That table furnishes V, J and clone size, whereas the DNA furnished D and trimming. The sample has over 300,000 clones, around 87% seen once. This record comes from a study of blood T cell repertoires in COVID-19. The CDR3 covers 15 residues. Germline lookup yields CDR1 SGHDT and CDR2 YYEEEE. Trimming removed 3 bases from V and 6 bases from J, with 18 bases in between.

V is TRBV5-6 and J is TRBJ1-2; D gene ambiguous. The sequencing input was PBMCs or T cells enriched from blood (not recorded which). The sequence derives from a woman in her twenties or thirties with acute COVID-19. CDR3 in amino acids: CASSSPSDPGDGYTF. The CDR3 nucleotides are TGTGCCAGCAGCTCTCCATCGGACCCGGGAGATGGCTACACCTTC.